This TCR beta chain was retrieved from a study of technical replicates of blood from several donors. TCRdb's table, derived via immunoSEQ multiplex PCR, lists solely in-frame clones and lacks some. The data show about 53,000 clones, about 86% seen once. Trimming took 6 bases from V and 3 from J; bases not matched to a gene: 6. The CDR3 length is 14 residues. Germline V CDR1 and CDR2: MNHEY, SVGAGI. The sequence was collected from a human donor in good health. Some clones in this sample may be carry-over from other donors' samples. The sequenced sample consisted of PBMCs. J is TRBJ2-7 and V is TRBV6-5, with 9 bases identical to TRBD2. CDR3 DNA: TGTGCCAGCAGCCGCGGCGGGGGGGGCTACGAGCAGTACTTC. It encodes CASSRGGGGYEQYF.